Presented here are 22 T cell receptor beta chains from one specimen sequenced in a study of T cells after yellow fever vaccination. TCRdb re-called the 5' RACE reads with MiXCR, one entry per CDR3 protein. The sample contains about 63,000 distinct CDR3 sequences, 6.5% to 9% of which appear only once. Sequencing used CD8+ T cells sorted from PBMCs, obtained 15 days after the yellow fever booster vaccination. These receptors were collected from a man in his thirties or forties who received the YFV17D yellow fever vaccine.

The DNA of the CDR3 is TGTGCCAGCAGTTTAAAGGGACAACCGAAGGATGAGCAGTTCTTC. It codes for CASSLKGQPKDEQFF. The chain carries TRBV28 and TRBJ2-1; tentative D call: TRBD1 (6 bases). CDR1 and CDR2 (germline): MDHEN, SYDVKM. Trimming removed 2 bases at V and 8 bases at J, with 16 bases between. CDR3 size: 15 residues.

This clonotype was recorded many times. V gene TRBV7-9 combines with J gene TRBJ2-1, with 9 positions matching TRBD1. The CDR3 runs to 14 residues. CDR1 and CDR2 (germline): SEHNR, FQNEAQ (reference sequence). Trimming at V came to 10 bases and at J to 0 bases, leaving 4 bases not matched to a gene. The CDR3 bases are TGTGCCATCCAGACAGGGGGCTCCTACAATGAGCAGTTCTTC. Protein sequence: CAIQTGGSYNEQFF.

A word on this clonotype: The junction departs from germline at one end; a sequencing error may be responsible. This sequence joins TRBV19 and TRBJ2-1, with D maybe TRBD2 (7 bases). The CDR3 sequence is 15 residues long. The germline V gene has CDR1 LNHDA and CDR2 SQIVND (reference sequence). The CDR3 DNA sequence: TGTACCAGTAAAGTTAGCGGGTCTGGGGGCAATGAGCGTTTCTTC. Translating gives CTSKVSGSGGNERFF.

This clonotype was counted many times. The chain combines TRBV5-1 with TRBJ2-7, with D hard to call. Germline V gives CDR1 SGHRS, CDR2 YFSETQ. Trimming removed 0 bases from V and 5 bases from J, with 3 bases in between. The CDR3 sequence is 11 residues long. This CDR3 reads CASSLANEQYF. The CDR3 DNA reads as TGCGCCAGCAGCTTGGCCAACGAGCAGTACTTC. Using reference TRBV5-1 and TRBJ2-7 for the parts outside the CDR3, the full variable domain is KAGVTQTPRYLIKTRGQQVTLSCSPISGHRSVSWYQQTPGQGLQFLFEYFSETQRNKGNFPGRFSGRQFSNSRSEMNVSTLELGDSALYLCASSLANEQYFGPGTRLTVT.

This clonotype was detected a few times. V gene TRBV7-2 combines with J gene TRBJ2-7; D uncertain. Germline V gene sequence: CDR1 SGHTA, CDR2 FQGNSA. This CDR3 has 15 residues. The V end was cut by 1 base, the J end by 2 bases, with 12 bases between. This CDR3 is CASSLEGRSPYEQYF. The CDR3 DNA reads TGTGCCAGCAGCTTAGAAGGTCGGTCCCCCTACGAGCAGTACTTC.

This clonotype was picked up many times. This rearrangement joins TRBV4-3 to TRBJ2-2; D remains ambiguous. This CDR3 is 16 amino acids long. The V end lost 0 bases, the J end lost 5 bases, and 13 bases lay between the germline ends. The germline gives CDR1 LGHNA, CDR2 YSLEER. The CDR3 protein is CASSQDPGRATGELFF. CDR3 nucleotide sequence: TGCGCCAGCAGCCAAGATCCGGGCAGAGCAACCGGGGAGCTGTTTTTT.

CDR3 DNA sequence: TGTGCCACCAGCAGAGATCGGACCGCTCCCGGGGAGCTGTTTTTT. Translation: CATSRDRTAPGELFF. The chain combines TRBV15 with TRBJ2-2, with unresolved D. Germline V gene lookup returns CDR1 LNHNV and CDR2 YYDKDF (reference sequence). The CDR3 is 15 amino acids. Trimming removed 0 bases from V and 6 bases from J, with 11 bases in between.

This clonotype was recorded many times. The chain joins TRBV5-8 to TRBJ2-5; D is undetermined. Germline V gives CDR1 SGHTS, CDR2 YDEGEE. This CDR3 contains 13 residues. The V end lost 3 bases, the J end lost 5 bases, and 11 bases lay between the germline ends. The CDR3 sequence is CASSYGPRETQYF. DNA for the CDR3: TGTGCCAGCAGCTACGGGCCCCGGGAGACCCAGTACTTC.

This clonotype was recorded many times. The chain combines TRBV4-3 with TRBJ2-7, with TRBD2 as a possible D gene (6 bases). Germline CDR1 LGHNA, CDR2 YSLEER. The CDR3 has 17 amino acids. With 0 bases removed from V and 2 bases from J, the gap between germline ends came to 17 bases. As DNA, the CDR3 is TGCGCCAGCAGCCAAGATTGGGGTCCCGGGAGTGCCTACGAGCAGTACTTC. Translation: CASSQDWGPGSAYEQYF.

This clonotype has more than one count but fewer than ten. The chain is built from TRBV15 and TRBJ2-7; D possibly corresponds to TRBD2 (7 bases). This CDR3 region has 15 residues. Trimming removed 5 bases from V and 3 bases from J, with 17 bases in between. Looked up from germline, CDR1 is LNHNV and CDR2 is YYDKDF (reference sequence). This CDR3 is CATSGPRGAGYEQYF. Written as DNA, the CDR3 is TGTGCCACCAGCGGCCCCCGGGGGGCAGGCTACGAGCAGTACTTC.

In this sample, this clonotype turned up many times. The gene calls are TRBV6-2 or TRBV6-3 and TRBJ2-3; D unresolved. Germline values: CDR1 MNHEY, CDR2 SVGEGT. V shed 6 bases and J shed 5 bases, with 6 bases lying between them. CDR3 size: 11 residues. The CDR3, as DNA: TGTGCCAGCAGGACGGGAGATACGCAGTATTTT. This encodes CASRTGDTQYF.

This clonotype occurred many times. The chain combines TRBV6-4 with TRBJ2-2; unclear D gene. The CDR3 loop spans 13 amino acids. Per the germline V gene, CDR1 is MRHNA and CDR2 is SNTAGT. Trimming took off 2 bases at V and 2 bases at J, with 3 bases between the two ends. This CDR3 is CASSDTNTGELFF. The CDR3 nucleotides are TGTGCCAGCAGTGACACCAACACCGGGGAGCTGTTTTTT.

This clonotype came up many times. This chain uses TRBV12-3 or TRBV12-4 with TRBJ2-7; 8 bases map to TRBD1. V dropped 2 bases and J dropped 6; count of bases not matched to a gene: 6. The CDR3 is 14 amino acids. Here the CDR3 reads CASSLSRGRGEQYF. In DNA form, the CDR3 reads TGTGCCAGCAGTTTAAGCAGGGGGCGCGGCGAGCAGTACTTC.

Worth noting for this clonotype: This sequence may be a read error, since a much larger clone differs from it by one base. The chain links TRBV9 to TRBJ2-5; possible D gene TRBD2, 5 bases. The CDR3 has 13 residues. The germline V and J ends were trimmed by 4 bases and 2 bases, with 9 bases remaining between them. The germline CDR1 and CDR2 sequences are SGDLS and YYNGEE. CDR3 nucleotides: TGTGCCAGCAGCCATCCGGGACAAGAGACCCAGTACTTC. Its translation is CASSHPGQETQYF.

This clonotype was found many times. The chain recombines TRBV18 with TRBJ2-3; the match to TRBD2 covers 10 bases. J was trimmed by 0 bases and V by 4 bases; bases with no gene match: 19. Germline values: CDR1 KGHSH, CDR2 LQKENI. This CDR3 spans 21 amino acids. CDR3: CASSQLPEGTTSGTSTDTQYF. CDR3 nucleotide sequence: TGTGCCAGCTCACAACTCCCTGAAGGTACTACTAGCGGGACTAGCACAGATACGCAGTATTTT.

This clonotype appeared many times. This rearrangement joins TRBV20-1 to TRBJ2-1, with D unresolved. CDR3 length: 13 amino acids. V was shortened by 5 bases and J by 0 bases, with 8 bases between the two germline ends. Germline V gene data show CDR1 as DFQATT and CDR2 as SNEGSKA (reference sequence). CDR3 region: CSACLSSYNEQFF. The CDR3 nucleotides are TGCAGTGCTTGCCTTAGCTCCTACAATGAGCAGTTCTTC.

This clonotype came up many times. V and J are TRBV12-3 or TRBV12-4 and TRBJ1-1; a possible D gene is TRBD1 (5 bases). CDR3 length equals 15 residues. Trimming removed 8 bases from V and 1 base from J, with 17 bases in between. CDR3 protein: CASSNRVTGNTEAFF. Written as DNA, the CDR3 is TGTGCCAGCTCGAACCGAGTTACAGGGAACACTGAAGCTTTCTTT.

At least ten counts were recorded for this clonotype. The V call is TRBV4-3, the J call TRBJ1-4; D not certain. CDR1 and CDR2 (germline): LGHNA, YSLEER. Trimming pared 1 base from V and 6 bases from J, leaving 12 bases between. CDR3 length: 15 amino acids. This CDR3 reads CASSQAALYHEKLFF. The CDR3 DNA is TGCGCCAGCAGCCAAGCCGCGCTGTACCATGAAAAACTGTTTTTT.

The chain employs TRBV4-3 and TRBJ2-7; the match to TRBD2 covers 7 bases. There are 16 residues in the CDR3. V gave up 1 base and J gave up 2 bases; unmatched junction bases: 8. Germline values: CDR1 LGHNA, CDR2 YSLEER. CDR3 DNA sequence: TGCGCCAGCAGCCAAGGTGGCGGGGGACCGGCCTACGAGCAGTACTTC. Translation gives CASSQGGGGPAYEQYF.

The chain has TRBV7-8 and TRBJ2-6, with D possibly TRBD1 on 6 matching bases. CDR3 length: 16 residues. Germline CDR1 and CDR2: SGHVS and FQNEAQ. Trimming removed 3 bases at V and 0 bases at J, with 9 bases between. The CDR3 nucleotides are TGTGCCAGCAGCTTTGGACAGTTCTCTGGGGCCAACGTCCTGACTTTC. Amino acids: CASSFGQFSGANVLTF.

V usage is TRBV20-1 and J usage is TRBJ2-1; 9 nucleotides agree with TRBD2. After removal of 4 bases from V and 6 bases from J, the junction contained 7 bases not matched to a gene. Germline V lookup: CDR1 DFQATT, CDR2 SNEGSKA (reference sequence). The CDR3 is 14 residues long. CDR3 residues: CSATSREGSNEQFF. In nucleotides, the CDR3 is TGCAGTGCTACCTCGCGGGAGGGTAGCAATGAGCAGTTCTTC.

Ten or more counts support this clonotype. The rearrangement uses TRBV5-6 and TRBJ2-2; tentatively, D is TRBD2 (6 bases). The V gene's germline CDR1 is SGHDT and CDR2 YYEEEE. The CDR3 loop spans 16 amino acids. Trimming left V 0 bases short and J 5 bases short, with 14 bases between. The CDR3 here is CASSLETSLRTGELFF. CDR3 DNA: TGTGCCAGCAGCTTGGAAACTAGCCTGAGGACCGGGGAGCTGTTTTTT.